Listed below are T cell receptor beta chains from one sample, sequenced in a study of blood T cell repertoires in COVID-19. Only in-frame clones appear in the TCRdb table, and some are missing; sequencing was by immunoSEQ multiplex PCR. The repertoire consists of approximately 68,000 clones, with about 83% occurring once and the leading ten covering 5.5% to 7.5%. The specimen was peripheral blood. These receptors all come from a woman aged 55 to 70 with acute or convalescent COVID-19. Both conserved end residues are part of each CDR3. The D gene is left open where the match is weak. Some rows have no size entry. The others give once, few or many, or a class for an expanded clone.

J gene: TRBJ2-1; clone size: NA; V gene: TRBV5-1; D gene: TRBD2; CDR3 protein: CASSLGLAGGGGEQFF; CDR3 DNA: TGCGCCAGCAGCTTGGGACTAGCGGGGGGCGGCGGTGAGCAGTTCTTC
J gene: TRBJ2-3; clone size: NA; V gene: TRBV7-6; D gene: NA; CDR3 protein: CASSLDTFRTDTQYF; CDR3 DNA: TGTGCCAGCAGCTTAGACACCTTTCGCACAGATACGCAGTATTTT
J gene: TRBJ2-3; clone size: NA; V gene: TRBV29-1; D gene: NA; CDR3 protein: CSGILGGGRVTDTQYF; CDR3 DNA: TGCAGCGGAATATTAGGTGGAGGGCGCGTCACAGATACGCAGTATTTT
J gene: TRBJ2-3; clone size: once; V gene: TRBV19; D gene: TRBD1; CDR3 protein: CASSPRTGPGTDTQYF; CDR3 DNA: TGTGCCAGTAGTCCGCGGACAGGTCCTGGCACAGATACGCAGTATTTT
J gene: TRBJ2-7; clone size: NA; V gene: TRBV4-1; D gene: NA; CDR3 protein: CASSQGGVTGKSYEQYF; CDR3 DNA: TGCGCCAGCAGCCAAGGAGGGGTCACAGGGAAGTCCTACGAGCAGTACTTC
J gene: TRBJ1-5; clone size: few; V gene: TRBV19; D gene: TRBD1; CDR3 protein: CASSPDRESQPQHF; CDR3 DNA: TGTGCCAGTAGCCCGGACAGGGAAAGTCAGCCCCAGCATTTT
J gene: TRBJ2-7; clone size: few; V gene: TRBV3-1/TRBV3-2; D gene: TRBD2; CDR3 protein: CASSQDLLAGGLFHEQYF; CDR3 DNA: TGTGCCAGCAGCCAAGATTTACTAGCGGGGGGGCTGTTCCACGAGCAGTACTTC
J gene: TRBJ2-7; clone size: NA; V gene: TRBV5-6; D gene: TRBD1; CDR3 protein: CASSPGQGLSYEQYF; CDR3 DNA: TGTGCCAGCAGCCCCGGACAGGGTCTCTCCTACGAGCAGTACTTC
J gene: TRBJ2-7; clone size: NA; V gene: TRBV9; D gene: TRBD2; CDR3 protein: CASSVGSGGYEQYF; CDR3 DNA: TGTGCCAGCAGCGTAGGTAGCGGGGGGTACGAGCAGTACTTC
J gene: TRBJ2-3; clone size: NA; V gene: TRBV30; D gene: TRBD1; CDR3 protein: CACTGTGKRTDTQYF; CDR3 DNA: TGTGCCTGCACGGGGACAGGGAAACGCACAGATACGCAGTATTTT
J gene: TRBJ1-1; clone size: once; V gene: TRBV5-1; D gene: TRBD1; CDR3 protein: CASSWGDREDTEAFF; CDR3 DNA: TGCGCCAGCAGCTGGGGGGACAGGGAGGACACTGAAGCTTTCTTT
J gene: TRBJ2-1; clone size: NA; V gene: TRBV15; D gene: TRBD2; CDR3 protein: CATSSKRLAGAGPYNEQFF; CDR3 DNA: TGTGCCACCAGCAGCAAAAGGCTAGCGGGGGCGGGACCCTACAATGAGCAGTTCTTC
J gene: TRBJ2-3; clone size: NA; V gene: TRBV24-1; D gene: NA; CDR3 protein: CATSDLGQGGSDTQYF; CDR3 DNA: TGTGCCACCAGTGATTTGGGGCAGGGAGGTTCAGATACGCAGTATTTT
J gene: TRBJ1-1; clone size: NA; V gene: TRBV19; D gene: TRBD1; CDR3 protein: CASSLGQVILNTEAFF; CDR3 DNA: TGTGCCAGTAGTCTAGGACAGGTTATATTGAACACTGAAGCTTTCTTT
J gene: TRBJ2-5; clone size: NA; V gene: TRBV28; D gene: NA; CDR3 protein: CASQDSGNQETQYF; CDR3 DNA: TGTGCCAGCCAGGACAGTGGGAACCAAGAGACCCAGTACTTC
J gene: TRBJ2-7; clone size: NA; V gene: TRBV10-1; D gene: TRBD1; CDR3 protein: CASSTTGTGSSYEQYF; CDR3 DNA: TGCGCCAGCAGCACTACCGGGACAGGGTCGAGCTACGAGCAGTACTTC
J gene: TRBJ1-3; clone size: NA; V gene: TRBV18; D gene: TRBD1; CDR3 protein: CASSPGQDSGNTIYF; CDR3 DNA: TGTGCCAGCTCACCAGGACAGGACTCTGGAAACACCATATATTTT
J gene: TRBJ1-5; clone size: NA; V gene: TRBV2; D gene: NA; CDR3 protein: CASSDDSSNQPQHF; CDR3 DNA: TGTGCCAGCAGTGATGACAGTAGCAATCAGCCCCAGCATTTT
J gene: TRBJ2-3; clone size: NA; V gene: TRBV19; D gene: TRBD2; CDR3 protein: CASSLSKTSGGGLPSTDTQYF; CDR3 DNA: TGTGCCAGTAGCCTTTCTAAAACTAGCGGGGGGGGACTCCCTAGCACAGATACGCAGTATTTT
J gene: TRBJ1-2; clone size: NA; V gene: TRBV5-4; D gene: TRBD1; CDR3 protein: CASSLVPGQNYGYTF; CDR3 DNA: TGTGCCAGCAGCTTGGTCCCGGGACAGAACTATGGCTACACCTTC
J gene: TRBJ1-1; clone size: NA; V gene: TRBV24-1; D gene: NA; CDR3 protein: CATSDWGTGNGEAFF; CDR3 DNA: TGTGCCACCAGTGATTGGGGAACGGGGAACGGTGAAGCTTTCTTT
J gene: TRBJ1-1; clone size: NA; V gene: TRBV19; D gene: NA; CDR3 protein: CASSIDGGTEAFF; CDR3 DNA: TGTGCCAGTAGTATAGATGGCGGCACTGAAGCTTTCTTT
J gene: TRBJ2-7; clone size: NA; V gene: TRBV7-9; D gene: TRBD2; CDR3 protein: CASRLGAGGSYEQYF; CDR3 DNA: TGTGCCAGCAGATTAGGGGCGGGGGGCTCCTACGAGCAGTACTTC
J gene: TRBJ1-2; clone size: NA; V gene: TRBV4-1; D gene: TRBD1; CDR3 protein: CASSQAGTGTNYGYTF; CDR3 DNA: TGCGCCAGCAGCCAAGCCGGGACAGGGACTAACTATGGCTACACCTTC
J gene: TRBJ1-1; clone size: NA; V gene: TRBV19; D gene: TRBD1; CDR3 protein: CASSSSGQGAAEAFF; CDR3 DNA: TGTGCCAGTAGTTCGTCAGGACAGGGGGCAGCGGAAGCTTTCTTT
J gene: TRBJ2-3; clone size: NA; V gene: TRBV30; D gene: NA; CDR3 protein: CAWSVQGTQYF; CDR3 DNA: TGTGCCTGGAGTGTACAGGGTACGCAGTATTTT
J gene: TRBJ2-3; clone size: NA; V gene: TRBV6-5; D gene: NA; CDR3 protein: CASRLGRATDTQYF; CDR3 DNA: TGTGCCAGCAGGCTAGGGAGAGCCACAGATACGCAGTATTTT
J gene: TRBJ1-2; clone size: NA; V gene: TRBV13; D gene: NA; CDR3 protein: CASSSTSWDKIIDYTF; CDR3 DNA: TGTGCCAGCAGCTCTACCTCCTGGGACAAGATAATTGACTACACCTTC
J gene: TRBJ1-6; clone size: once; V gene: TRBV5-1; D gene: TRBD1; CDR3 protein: CASSPNPTGLSPLHF; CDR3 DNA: TGCGCCAGCAGCCCGAACCCGACAGGGTTATCACCCCTCCACTTT
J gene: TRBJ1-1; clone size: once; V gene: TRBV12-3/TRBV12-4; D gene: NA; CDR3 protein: CASSRTGYEAFF; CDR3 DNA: TGTGCCAGCAGTCGTACAGGATATGAAGCTTTCTTT
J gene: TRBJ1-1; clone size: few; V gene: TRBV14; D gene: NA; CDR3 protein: CASSQDRGVMGEAFF; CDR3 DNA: TGTGCCAGCAGCCAAGATCGAGGAGTAATGGGTGAAGCTTTCTTT
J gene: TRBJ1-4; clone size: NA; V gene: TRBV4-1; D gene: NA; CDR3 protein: CASSQIQSEKLFF; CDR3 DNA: TGCGCCAGCAGCCAAATTCAGTCGGAAAAACTGTTTTTT
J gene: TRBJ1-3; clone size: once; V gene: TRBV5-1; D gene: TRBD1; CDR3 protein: CASSLGQGGNTIYF; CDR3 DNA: TGCGCCAGCAGCTTGGGACAGGGTGGAAACACCATATATTTT
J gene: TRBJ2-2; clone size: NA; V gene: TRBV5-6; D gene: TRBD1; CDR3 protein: CASSKGQGYSGELFF; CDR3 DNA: TGTGCCAGCAGCAAGGGACAGGGGTATTCCGGGGAGCTGTTTTTT
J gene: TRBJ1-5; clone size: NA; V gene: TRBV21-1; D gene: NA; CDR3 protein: CASSTQWRGQQPQHF; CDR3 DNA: TGTGCCAGCAGCACCCAGTGGAGGGGCCAACAGCCCCAGCATTTT
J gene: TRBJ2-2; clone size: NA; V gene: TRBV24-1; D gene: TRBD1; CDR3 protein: CATSDPGQGDTGELFF; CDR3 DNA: TGTGCCACCAGTGACCCTGGACAGGGAGACACCGGGGAGCTGTTTTTT
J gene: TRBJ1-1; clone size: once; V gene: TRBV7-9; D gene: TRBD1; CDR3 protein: CASSEQGTRTEAFF; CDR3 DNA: TGTGCCAGCAGCGAACAGGGGACCAGGACTGAAGCTTTCTTT
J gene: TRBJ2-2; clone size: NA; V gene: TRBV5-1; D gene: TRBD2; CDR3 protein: CASSGLAEGELFF; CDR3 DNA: TGCGCCAGCTCGGGACTAGCGGAAGGGGAGCTGTTTTTT
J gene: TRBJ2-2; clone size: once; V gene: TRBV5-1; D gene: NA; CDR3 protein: CASSPGDRNTGELFF; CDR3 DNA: TGCGCCAGCAGCCCCGGGGATCGAAACACCGGGGAGCTGTTTTTT
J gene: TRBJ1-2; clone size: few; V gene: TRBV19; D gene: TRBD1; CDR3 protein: CASTRTGPAMGYTF; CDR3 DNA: TGTGCCAGTACCCGGACAGGCCCGGCTATGGGCTACACCTTC
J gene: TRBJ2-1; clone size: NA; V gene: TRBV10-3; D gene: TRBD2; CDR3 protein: CATGTSGDYNEQFF; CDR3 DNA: TGTGCCACAGGGACTAGCGGGGACTACAATGAGCAGTTCTTC
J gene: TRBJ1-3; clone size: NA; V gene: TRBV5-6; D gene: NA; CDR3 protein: CASSFLRDTSSGNTIYF; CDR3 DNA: TGTGCCAGCAGCTTCCTCCGGGACACTTCCTCTGGAAACACCATATATTTT
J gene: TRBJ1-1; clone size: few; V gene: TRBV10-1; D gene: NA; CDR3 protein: CASSEAGGVGTEAFF; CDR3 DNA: TGCGCCAGCAGCGAGGCAGGCGGGGTCGGCACTGAAGCTTTCTTT
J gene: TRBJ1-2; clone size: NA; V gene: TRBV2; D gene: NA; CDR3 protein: CASGPGGGYTF; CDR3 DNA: TGTGCCAGCGGTCCGGGTGGTGGCTACACCTTC
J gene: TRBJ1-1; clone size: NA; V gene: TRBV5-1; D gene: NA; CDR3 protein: CASSRGQSNTEAFF; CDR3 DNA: TGCGCCAGCAGCCGAGGACAGAGCAACACTGAAGCTTTCTTT
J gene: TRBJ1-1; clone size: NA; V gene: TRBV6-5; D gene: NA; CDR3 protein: CASSTTGYTEAFF; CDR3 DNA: TGTGCCAGCAGCACTACAGGGTACACTGAAGCTTTCTTT
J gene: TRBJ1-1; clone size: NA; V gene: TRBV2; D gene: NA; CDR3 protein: CASRGRNTEAFF; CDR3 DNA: TGTGCCAGCAGGGGGCGAAACACTGAAGCTTTCTTT
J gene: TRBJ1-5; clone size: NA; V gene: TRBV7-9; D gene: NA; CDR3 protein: CASSLDSGGGRPQHF; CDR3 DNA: TGTGCCAGCAGCTTAGATAGCGGTGGGGGACGGCCCCAGCATTTT